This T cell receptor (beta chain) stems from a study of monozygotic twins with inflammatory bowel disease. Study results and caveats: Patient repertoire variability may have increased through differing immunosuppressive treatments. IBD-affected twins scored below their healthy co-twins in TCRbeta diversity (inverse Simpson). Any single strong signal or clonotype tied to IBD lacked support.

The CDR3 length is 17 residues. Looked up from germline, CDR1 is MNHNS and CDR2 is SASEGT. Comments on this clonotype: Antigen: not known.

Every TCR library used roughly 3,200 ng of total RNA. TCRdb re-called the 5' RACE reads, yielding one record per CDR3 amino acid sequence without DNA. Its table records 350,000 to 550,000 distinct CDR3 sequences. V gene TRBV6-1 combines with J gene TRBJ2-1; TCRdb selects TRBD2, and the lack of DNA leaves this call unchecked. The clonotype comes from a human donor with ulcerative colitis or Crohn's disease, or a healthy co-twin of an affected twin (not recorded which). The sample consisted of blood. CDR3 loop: CASSPPPGLAGDREQFF.